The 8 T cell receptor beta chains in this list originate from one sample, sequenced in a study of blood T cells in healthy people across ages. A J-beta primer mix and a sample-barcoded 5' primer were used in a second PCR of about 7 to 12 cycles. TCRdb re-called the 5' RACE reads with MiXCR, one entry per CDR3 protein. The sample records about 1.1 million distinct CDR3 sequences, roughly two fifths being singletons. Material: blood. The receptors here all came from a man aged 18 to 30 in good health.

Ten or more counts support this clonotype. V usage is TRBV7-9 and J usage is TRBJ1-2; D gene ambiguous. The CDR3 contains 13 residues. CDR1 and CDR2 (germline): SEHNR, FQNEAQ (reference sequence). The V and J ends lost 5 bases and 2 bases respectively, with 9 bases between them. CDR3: CASSITRNYGYTF. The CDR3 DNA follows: TGTGCCAGCAGCATAACCAGGAACTATGGCTACACCTTC.

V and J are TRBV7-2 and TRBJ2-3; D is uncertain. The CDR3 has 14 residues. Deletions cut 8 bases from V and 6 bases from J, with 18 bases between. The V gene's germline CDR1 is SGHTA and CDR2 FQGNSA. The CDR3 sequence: CASSDGTSADTQYF. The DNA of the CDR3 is TGTGCCAGCTCGGACGGAACCTCGGCGGATACGCAGTATTTT.

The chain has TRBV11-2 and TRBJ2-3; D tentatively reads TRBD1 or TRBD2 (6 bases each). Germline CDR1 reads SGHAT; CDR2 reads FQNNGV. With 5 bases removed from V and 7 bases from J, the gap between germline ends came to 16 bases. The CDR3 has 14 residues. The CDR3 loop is CASSQTGGRYTQYF. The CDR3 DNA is TGTGCCAGCAGCCAAACCGGGGGCCGATATACGCAGTATTTT.

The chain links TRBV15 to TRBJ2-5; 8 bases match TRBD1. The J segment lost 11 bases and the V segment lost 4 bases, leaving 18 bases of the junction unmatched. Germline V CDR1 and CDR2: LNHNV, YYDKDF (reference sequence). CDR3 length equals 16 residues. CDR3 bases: TGTGCCACCAGCAACCTCAAGACAGGGGCCTACAATGAGCAGTACTTC. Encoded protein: CATSNLKTGAYNEQYF.

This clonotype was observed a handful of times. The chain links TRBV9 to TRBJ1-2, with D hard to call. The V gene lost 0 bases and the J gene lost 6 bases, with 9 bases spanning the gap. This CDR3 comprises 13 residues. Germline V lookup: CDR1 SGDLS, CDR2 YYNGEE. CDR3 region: CASSVDSRDGYTF. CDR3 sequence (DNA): TGTGCCAGCAGCGTAGATTCTAGAGATGGCTACACCTTC.

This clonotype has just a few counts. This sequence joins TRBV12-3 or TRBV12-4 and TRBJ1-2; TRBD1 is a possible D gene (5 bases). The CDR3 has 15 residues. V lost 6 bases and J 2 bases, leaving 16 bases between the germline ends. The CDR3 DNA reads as TGTGCCAGCAGGGAAACCGGGACTGGGAACTATGGCTACACCTTC. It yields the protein CASRETGTGNYGYTF.

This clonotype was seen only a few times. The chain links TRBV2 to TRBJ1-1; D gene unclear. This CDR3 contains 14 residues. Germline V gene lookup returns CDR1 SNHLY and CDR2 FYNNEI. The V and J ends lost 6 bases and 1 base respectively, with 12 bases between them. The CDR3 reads CASRPPAKNTEAFF. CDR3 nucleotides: TGTGCCAGCAGGCCGCCAGCCAAGAACACTGAAGCTTTCTTT.

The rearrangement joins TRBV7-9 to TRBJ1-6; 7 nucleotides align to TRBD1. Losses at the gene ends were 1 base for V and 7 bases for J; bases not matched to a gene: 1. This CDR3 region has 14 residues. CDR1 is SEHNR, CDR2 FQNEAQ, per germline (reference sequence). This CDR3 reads CASSLVQGNSPLHF. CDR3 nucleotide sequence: TGTGCCAGCAGCTTAGTACAGGGGAATTCACCCCTCCACTTT.